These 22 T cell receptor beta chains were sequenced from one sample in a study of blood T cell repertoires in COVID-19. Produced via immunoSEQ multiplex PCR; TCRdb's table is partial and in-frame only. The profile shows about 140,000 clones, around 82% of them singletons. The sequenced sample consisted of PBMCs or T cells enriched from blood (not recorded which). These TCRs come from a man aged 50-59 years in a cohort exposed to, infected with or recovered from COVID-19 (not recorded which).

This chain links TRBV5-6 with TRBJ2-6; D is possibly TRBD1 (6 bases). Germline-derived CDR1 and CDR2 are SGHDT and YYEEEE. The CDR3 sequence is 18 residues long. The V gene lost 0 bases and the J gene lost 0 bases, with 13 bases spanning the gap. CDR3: CASSLEDSSISGANVLTF. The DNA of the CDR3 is TGTGCCAGCAGCTTGGAGGACAGCTCGATCTCTGGGGCCAACGTCCTGACTTTC.

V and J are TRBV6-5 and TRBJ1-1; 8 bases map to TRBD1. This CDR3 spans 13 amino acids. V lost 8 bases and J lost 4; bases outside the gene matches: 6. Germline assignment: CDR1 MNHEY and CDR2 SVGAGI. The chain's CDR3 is CASGRTGITEAFF. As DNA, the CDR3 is TGTGCCAGCGGACGGACAGGGATCACTGAAGCTTTCTTT.

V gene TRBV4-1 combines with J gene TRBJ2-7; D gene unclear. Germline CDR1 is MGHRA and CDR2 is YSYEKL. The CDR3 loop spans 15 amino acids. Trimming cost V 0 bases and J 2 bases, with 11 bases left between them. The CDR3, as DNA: TGCGCCAGCAGCCAAGAAGTGCGGTTCCCCTACGAGCAGTACTTC. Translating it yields CASSQEVRFPYEQYF.

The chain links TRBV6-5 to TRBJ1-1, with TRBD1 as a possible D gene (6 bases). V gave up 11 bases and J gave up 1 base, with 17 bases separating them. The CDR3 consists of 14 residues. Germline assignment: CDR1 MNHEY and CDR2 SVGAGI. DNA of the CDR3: TGTGCCTGCCACAGGGTTTCGGGGAACACTGAAGCTTTCTTT. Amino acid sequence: CACHRVSGNTEAFF.

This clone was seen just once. In nucleotides, the CDR3 is TGTGCCATCCAGCTGGGGCAGAACTATGGCTACACCTTC. Its protein product is CAIQLGQNYGYTF. The V call is TRBV28, the J call TRBJ1-2, with a tentative D call TRBD1 (5 bases). V gave up 10 bases and J gave up 2 bases, with 14 bases separating them. The CDR3 is made up of 13 amino acids. The germline CDR1 and CDR2 sequences are MDHEN and SYDVKM.

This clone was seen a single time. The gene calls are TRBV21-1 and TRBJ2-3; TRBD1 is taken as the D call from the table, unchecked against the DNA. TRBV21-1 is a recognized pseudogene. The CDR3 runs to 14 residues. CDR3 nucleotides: TGTGCCAGCAGCCTACACAGGAATCTGGATACGCAGTATTTT. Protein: CASSLHRNLDTQYF.

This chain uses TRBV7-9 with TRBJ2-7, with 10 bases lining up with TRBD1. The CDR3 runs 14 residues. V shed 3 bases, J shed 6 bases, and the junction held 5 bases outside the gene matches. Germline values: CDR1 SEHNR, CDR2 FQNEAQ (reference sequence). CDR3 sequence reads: CASSLGQGSVEQYF. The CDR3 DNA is TGTGCCAGCAGCTTGGGACAGGGGTCTGTCGAGCAGTACTTC.

The CDR3, as DNA: TGTGCCAGCAGCTTAGGAACAGGCGGAAGTATCTATGGCTACACCTTC. Its protein product is CASSLGTGGSIYGYTF. The genes are TRBV7-8 and TRBJ1-2; a possible D gene is TRBD1 (5 bases). Looked up from germline, CDR1 is SGHVS and CDR2 is FQNEAQ. Trimming removed 1 base at V and 4 bases at J, with 16 bases between. The CDR3 totals 16 residues.

The CDR3 bases are TGTGCCAGCTCCTTGGCGGGAGGATATGGCTACACCTTC. This sequence encodes CASSLAGGYGYTF. J is TRBJ1-2 and V is TRBV6-4; D gene unclear. CDR1 MRHNA and CDR2 SNTAGT come from the germline V gene. The CDR3 length is 13 residues. The ends were cut back, 8 bases at V and 5 bases at J, with 15 bases in the middle.

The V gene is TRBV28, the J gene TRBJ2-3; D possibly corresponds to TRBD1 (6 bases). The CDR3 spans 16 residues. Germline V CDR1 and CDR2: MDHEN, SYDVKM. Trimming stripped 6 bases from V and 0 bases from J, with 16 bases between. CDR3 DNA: TGTGCCAGCAGCCTCTACTCAGGGACAAGCACAGATACGCAGTATTTT. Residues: CASSLYSGTSTDTQYF.

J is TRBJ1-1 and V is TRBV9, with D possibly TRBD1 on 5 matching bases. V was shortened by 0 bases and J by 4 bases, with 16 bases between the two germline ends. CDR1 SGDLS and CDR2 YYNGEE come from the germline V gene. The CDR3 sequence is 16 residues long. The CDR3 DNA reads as TGTGCCAGCAGCGTAGGGATAGGGGCCCTGGGCACTGAAGCTTTCTTT. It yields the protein CASSVGIGALGTEAFF.

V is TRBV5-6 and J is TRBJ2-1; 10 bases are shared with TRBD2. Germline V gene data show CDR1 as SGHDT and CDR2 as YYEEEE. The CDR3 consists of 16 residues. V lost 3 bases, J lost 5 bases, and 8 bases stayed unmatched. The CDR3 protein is CASSSRLAGTNNEQFF. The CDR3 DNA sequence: TGTGCCAGCAGCTCCCGACTAGCGGGCACTAACAATGAGCAGTTCTTC. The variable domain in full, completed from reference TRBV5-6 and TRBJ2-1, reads DAGVTQSPTHLIKTRGQQVTLRCSPKSGHDTVSWYQQALGQGPQFIFQYYEEEERQRGNFPDRFSGHQFPNYSSELNVNALLLGDSALYLCASSSRLAGTNNEQFFGPGTRLTVL.

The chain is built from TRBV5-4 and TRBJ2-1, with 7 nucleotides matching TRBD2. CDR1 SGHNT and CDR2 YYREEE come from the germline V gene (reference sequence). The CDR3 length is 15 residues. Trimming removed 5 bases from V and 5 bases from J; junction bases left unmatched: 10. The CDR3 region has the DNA TGTGCCAGCAGTGAAACTAGCGCCCCTAACAATGAGCAGTTCTTC. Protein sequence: CASSETSAPNNEQFF. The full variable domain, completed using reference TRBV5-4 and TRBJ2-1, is ETGVTQSPTHLIKTRGQQVTLRCSSQSGHNTVSWYQQALGQGPQFIFQYYREEENGRGNFPPRFSGLQFPNYSSELNVNALELDDSALYLCASSETSAPNNEQFFGPGTRLTVL.

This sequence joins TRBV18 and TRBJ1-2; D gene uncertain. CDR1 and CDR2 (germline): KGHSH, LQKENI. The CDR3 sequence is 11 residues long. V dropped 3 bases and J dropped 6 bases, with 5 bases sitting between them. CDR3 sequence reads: CASSPSDGYTF. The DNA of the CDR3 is TGTGCCAGCTCACCGTCCGATGGCTACACCTTC.

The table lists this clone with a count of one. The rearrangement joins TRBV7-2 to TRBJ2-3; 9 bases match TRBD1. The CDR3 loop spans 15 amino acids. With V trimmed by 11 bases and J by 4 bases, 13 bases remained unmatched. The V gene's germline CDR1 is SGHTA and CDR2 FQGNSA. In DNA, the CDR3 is TGTGCCGGGAGGGGGCCGGGACAGGGAGCAGATACGCAGTATTTT. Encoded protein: CAGRGPGQGADTQYF. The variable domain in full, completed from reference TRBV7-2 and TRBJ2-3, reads GAGVSQSPSNKVTEKGKDVELRCDPISGHTALYWYRQSLGQGLEFLIYFQGNSAPDKSGLPSDRFSAERTGGSVSTLTIQRTQQEDSAVYLCAGRGPGQGADTQYFGPGTRLTVL.

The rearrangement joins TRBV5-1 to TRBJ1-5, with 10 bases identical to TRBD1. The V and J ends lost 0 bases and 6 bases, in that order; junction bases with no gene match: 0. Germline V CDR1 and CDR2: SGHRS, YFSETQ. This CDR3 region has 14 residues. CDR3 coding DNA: TGCGCCAGCAGCTTGGGGACAGGGGGTCAGCCCCAGCATTTT. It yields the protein CASSLGTGGQPQHF.

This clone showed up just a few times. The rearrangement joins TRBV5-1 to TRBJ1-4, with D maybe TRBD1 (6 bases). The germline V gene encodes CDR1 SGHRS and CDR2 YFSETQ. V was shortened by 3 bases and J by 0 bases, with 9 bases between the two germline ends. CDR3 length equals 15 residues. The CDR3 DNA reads TGCGCCAGCAGCTCACAGGGTGCAACTAATGAAAAACTGTTTTTT. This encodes CASSSQGATNEKLFF.

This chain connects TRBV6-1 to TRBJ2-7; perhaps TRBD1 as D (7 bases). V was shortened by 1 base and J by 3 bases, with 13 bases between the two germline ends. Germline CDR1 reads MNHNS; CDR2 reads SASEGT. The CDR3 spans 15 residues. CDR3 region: CASSEVGGQFYEQYF. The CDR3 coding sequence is TGTGCCAGCAGTGAAGTCGGGGGACAGTTCTACGAGCAGTACTTC.

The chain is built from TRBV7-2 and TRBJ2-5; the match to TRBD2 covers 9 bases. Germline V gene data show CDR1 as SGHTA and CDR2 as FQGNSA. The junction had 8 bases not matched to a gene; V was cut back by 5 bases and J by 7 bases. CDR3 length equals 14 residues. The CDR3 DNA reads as TGTGCCAGCAGCCAAACTAGCGGGCTGTGGACCCAGTACTTC. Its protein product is CASSQTSGLWTQYF.

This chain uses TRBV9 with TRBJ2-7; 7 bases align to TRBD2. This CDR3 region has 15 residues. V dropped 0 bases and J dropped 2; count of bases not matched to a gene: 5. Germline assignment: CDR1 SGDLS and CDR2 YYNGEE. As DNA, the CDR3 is TGTGCCAGCAGCGTAGGCCTAGCGGTAGCCTACGAGCAGTACTTC. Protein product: CASSVGLAVAYEQYF.

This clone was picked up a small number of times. The DNA of the CDR3 is TGTGCCAGCAGCGTCGGGACAGGGCTCTCTGGAAACACCATATATTTT. This translates into CASSVGTGLSGNTIYF. The chain has TRBV9 and TRBJ1-3, with TRBD1 matching over 9 bases. Trimming removed 2 bases from V and 0 bases from J; junction bases left unmatched: 3. The germline CDR1 and CDR2 sequences are SGDLS and YYNGEE. The CDR3 contains 16 residues.

The CDR3 DNA sequence: TGTGCCATCAGTCACCCCAGGGAAGTGGATGGCTACACCTTC. It codes for CAISHPREVDGYTF. The V and J genes are TRBV10-3 and TRBJ1-2, with a weak D call TRBD1 (5 bases). Trimming took off 5 bases at V and 6 bases at J, with 16 bases between the two ends. Per germline, CDR1 ENHRY and CDR2 SYGVKD. CDR3 length: 14 amino acids.